The clone carrying this TCR beta chain was observed a handful of times. The data were taken from a study of blood T cell repertoires in COVID-19. The overall study: The study drew acute and convalescent COVID-19 samples from the United States, Italy and Spain. PBMCs, B-cell-depleted T cells, or T cells were the source of the cDNA or gDNA that made up the material.

Original processing notes: Counts of nucleated cells, estimated from reference gene primer amplification, were obtained. The method was immunoSEQ multiplex PCR; TCRdb's version includes in-frame clones alone and lacks a portion of them. V and J calls and clone size follow that table, whereas D and trimming were derived from the DNA. This sample has around 99,000 clones, with 80% to 85% found just once. The receptor was derived from a man between 70 and 80 years old with acute or convalescent COVID-19. The sample consisted of peripheral blood.

In DNA, the CDR3 is TGTGCCAGCAGTGAAGCGCTCGGGGGATTTTATAGCAATCAGCCCCAGCATTTT. Its translation is CASSEALGGFYSNQPQHF. The chain has TRBV2 and TRBJ1-5; perhaps TRBD1 as D (5 bases). The CDR3 totals 18 residues. Germline CDR1 is SNHLY and CDR2 is FYNNEI. Between the trimmed V and J ends, which lost 0 bases and 0 bases, there was a span of 15 bases. The full variable domain, its missing parts supplied by reference TRBV2 and TRBJ1-5, is EPEVTQTPSHQVTQMGQEVILRCVPISNHLYFYWYRQILGQKVEFLVSFYNNEISEKSEIFDDQFSVERPDGSNFTLKIRSTKLEDSAMYFCASSEALGGFYSNQPQHFGDGTRLSIL.